The rows below give T cell receptor beta chains drawn from one sample of a study of blood T cell repertoires in COVID-19. Assay: immunoSEQ multiplex PCR; the TCRdb copy retains only in-frame clones and omits some. The sample carries tens of thousands of clones, approximately 85% recorded once. Sequencing was performed on peripheral blood. The receptors originated from a human donor in a cohort sampled during active COVID-19. CDR3s include the opening cysteine and the closing phenylalanine or tryptophan. Fields, in order: CDR3 DNA, CDR3 protein, clone size, J gene, D gene, V gene. D genes are given only for firm matches. Only some rows state a clone size, as once, few, many or a class for expanded clones.

CDR3 DNA: TGTGCCAGCAGCTTGGGCGGGGGCCGAACCTACGAGCAGTACTTC
CDR3 protein: CASSLGGGRTYEQYF
clone size: NA
J gene: TRBJ2-7
D gene: NA
V gene: TRBV11-3

CDR3 DNA: TGTGCCAGCAGCCCCAGGGGCTCCTATGGCTACACCTTC
CDR3 protein: CASSPRGSYGYTF
clone size: NA
J gene: TRBJ1-2
D gene: NA
V gene: TRBV3-1/TRBV3-2

CDR3 DNA: TGTGCCAGCAGTTCCCTAAAGGGGACAGGGTGGGGGACCCAGTACTTC
CDR3 protein: CASSSLKGTGWGTQYF
clone size: NA
J gene: TRBJ2-5
D gene: TRBD1
V gene: TRBV28

CDR3 DNA: TGTGCCAGCAGTCGGCCTCTAGAGAGCTCCTACAATGAGCAGTTCTTC
CDR3 protein: CASSRPLESSYNEQFF
clone size: NA
J gene: TRBJ2-1
D gene: NA
V gene: TRBV6-2/TRBV6-3

CDR3 DNA: TGTGCCTGGAGTGTACAGCCAAACTATGGCTACACCTTC
CDR3 protein: CAWSVQPNYGYTF
clone size: NA
J gene: TRBJ1-2
D gene: NA
V gene: TRBV30

CDR3 DNA: TGTGCCAGCAGTGACTTACTAGCGGGGGGATCCATACAAGAGACCCAGTACTTC
CDR3 protein: CASSDLLAGGSIQETQYF
clone size: NA
J gene: TRBJ2-5
D gene: TRBD2
V gene: TRBV6-1

CDR3 DNA: TGTGCCAGCAGCATCGCTAGCGGGGGGGCCTACGAGCAGTACTTC
CDR3 protein: CASSIASGGAYEQYF
clone size: NA
J gene: TRBJ2-7
D gene: TRBD2
V gene: TRBV13

CDR3 DNA: TGTGCCAGCAGCTTAGGGGAGGCCGGCGAAAAACTGTTTTTT
CDR3 protein: CASSLGEAGEKLFF
clone size: NA
J gene: TRBJ1-4
D gene: NA
V gene: TRBV11-2

CDR3 DNA: TGTGCCAGCAGTCGATCCTCCGGGACACTGTATGGCTACACCTTC
CDR3 protein: CASSRSSGTLYGYTF
clone size: NA
J gene: TRBJ1-2
D gene: NA
V gene: TRBV28

CDR3 DNA: TGTGCCAGCAAAGGGGGACAGGGGAACACTGAAGCTTTCTTT
CDR3 protein: CASKGGQGNTEAFF
clone size: NA
J gene: TRBJ1-1
D gene: TRBD1
V gene: TRBV6-5

CDR3 DNA: TGTGCCAGCAGCGATCCGGGACAGGGACTTCTTAACTATGGCTACACCTTC
CDR3 protein: CASSDPGQGLLNYGYTF
clone size: NA
J gene: TRBJ1-2
D gene: TRBD1
V gene: TRBV7-2

CDR3 DNA: TGCGCCAGCAGCTTGGTGGCTAGCGGGAACAATGAGCAGTTCTTC
CDR3 protein: CASSLVASGNNEQFF
clone size: NA
J gene: TRBJ2-1
D gene: TRBD2
V gene: TRBV5-1

CDR3 DNA: TGTGCCAGCAGTTCAGGGGGGCGGACTAATGAAAAACTGTTTTTT
CDR3 protein: CASSSGGRTNEKLFF
clone size: many
J gene: TRBJ1-4
D gene: TRBD1
V gene: TRBV7-2

CDR3 DNA: TGTGCCAGCACCCGAGGCGGACTAGCGGGGGTGAATGAGCAGTTCTTC
CDR3 protein: CASTRGGLAGVNEQFF
clone size: NA
J gene: TRBJ2-1
D gene: TRBD2
V gene: TRBV11-2

CDR3 DNA: TGCGCCAGCAGCCCCGTTAGCGGGGGGAAAACAGATACGCAGTATTTT
CDR3 protein: CASSPVSGGKTDTQYF
clone size: once
J gene: TRBJ2-3
D gene: TRBD2
V gene: TRBV4-1

CDR3 DNA: TGTGCCAGCAGCTTAGAGGACAGGGGTGGCAACGAGCAGTACTTC
CDR3 protein: CASSLEDRGGNEQYF
clone size: NA
J gene: TRBJ2-7
D gene: TRBD1
V gene: TRBV7-2

CDR3 DNA: TGTGCCAGCTCCCCGACACTTGGCTCTGGGGCCAACGTCCTGACTTTC
CDR3 protein: CASSPTLGSGANVLTF
clone size: few
J gene: TRBJ2-6
D gene: NA
V gene: TRBV18

CDR3 DNA: TGTGCCAGCAGCTCTTCGACAGGGTCATACAATGAGCAGTTCTTC
CDR3 protein: CASSSSTGSYNEQFF
clone size: NA
J gene: TRBJ2-1
D gene: TRBD1
V gene: TRBV5-4

CDR3 DNA: TGCGCCAGCAGTGATTCCCTAGATAGCAATGAGCAGTTCTTC
CDR3 protein: CASSDSLDSNEQFF
clone size: NA
J gene: TRBJ2-1
D gene: NA
V gene: TRBV10-1

CDR3 DNA: TGTGCCTGGACCAGGGGGGAAAAACTGTTTTTT
CDR3 protein: CAWTRGEKLFF
clone size: NA
J gene: TRBJ1-4
D gene: TRBD1
V gene: TRBV30

CDR3 DNA: TGCGCCAGCAGCTCCGAGGGCGGGGAGCTGTTTTTT
CDR3 protein: CASSSEGGELFF
clone size: NA
J gene: TRBJ2-2
D gene: NA
V gene: TRBV5-1

CDR3 DNA: TGTGCCAGCTCAGGGACAGAATACCAGCCCCAGCATTTT
CDR3 protein: CASSGTEYQPQHF
clone size: NA
J gene: TRBJ1-5
D gene: TRBD1
V gene: TRBV18

CDR3 DNA: TGTGCCAGCAAGGGGCCCGGACAGGGAAACACCGGGGAGCTGTTTTTT
CDR3 protein: CASKGPGQGNTGELFF
clone size: NA
J gene: TRBJ2-2
D gene: TRBD1
V gene: TRBV3-1/TRBV3-2

CDR3 DNA: TGTGCCAGCAGTTTATATCAGTCGGCAGGACTCAATCAGCCCCAGCATTTT
CDR3 protein: CASSLYQSAGLNQPQHF
clone size: NA
J gene: TRBJ1-5
D gene: NA
V gene: TRBV27

CDR3 DNA: TGTGCCAGCACCCTAGCGGGGGGTGACTGGGCGACCCAGTACTTC
CDR3 protein: CASTLAGGDWATQYF
clone size: NA
J gene: TRBJ2-5
D gene: TRBD2
V gene: TRBV7-2

CDR3 DNA: TGTGCCAGCAGCCCAAACCCGGGACTAGCGGGTGACTCCACTAACTTC
CDR3 protein: CASSPNPGLAGDSTNF
clone size: once
J gene: TRBJ2-7
D gene: TRBD2
V gene: TRBV7-2

CDR3 DNA: TGTGCCAGCACCCCTCGCGAGCAGTACTTC
CDR3 protein: CASTPREQYF
clone size: NA
J gene: TRBJ2-7
D gene: NA
V gene: TRBV21-1

CDR3 DNA: TGTGCCAGCAGCGTCCGGACAGGGGCGAGCACCGGGGAGCTGTTTTTT
CDR3 protein: CASSVRTGASTGELFF
clone size: few
J gene: TRBJ2-2
D gene: NA
V gene: TRBV12-1

CDR3 DNA: TGTGCCAGCAGTCCGGGACACCAGCAGTTCATGAACACTGAAGCTTTCTTT
CDR3 protein: CASSPGHQQFMNTEAFF
clone size: NA
J gene: TRBJ1-1
D gene: NA
V gene: TRBV5-5